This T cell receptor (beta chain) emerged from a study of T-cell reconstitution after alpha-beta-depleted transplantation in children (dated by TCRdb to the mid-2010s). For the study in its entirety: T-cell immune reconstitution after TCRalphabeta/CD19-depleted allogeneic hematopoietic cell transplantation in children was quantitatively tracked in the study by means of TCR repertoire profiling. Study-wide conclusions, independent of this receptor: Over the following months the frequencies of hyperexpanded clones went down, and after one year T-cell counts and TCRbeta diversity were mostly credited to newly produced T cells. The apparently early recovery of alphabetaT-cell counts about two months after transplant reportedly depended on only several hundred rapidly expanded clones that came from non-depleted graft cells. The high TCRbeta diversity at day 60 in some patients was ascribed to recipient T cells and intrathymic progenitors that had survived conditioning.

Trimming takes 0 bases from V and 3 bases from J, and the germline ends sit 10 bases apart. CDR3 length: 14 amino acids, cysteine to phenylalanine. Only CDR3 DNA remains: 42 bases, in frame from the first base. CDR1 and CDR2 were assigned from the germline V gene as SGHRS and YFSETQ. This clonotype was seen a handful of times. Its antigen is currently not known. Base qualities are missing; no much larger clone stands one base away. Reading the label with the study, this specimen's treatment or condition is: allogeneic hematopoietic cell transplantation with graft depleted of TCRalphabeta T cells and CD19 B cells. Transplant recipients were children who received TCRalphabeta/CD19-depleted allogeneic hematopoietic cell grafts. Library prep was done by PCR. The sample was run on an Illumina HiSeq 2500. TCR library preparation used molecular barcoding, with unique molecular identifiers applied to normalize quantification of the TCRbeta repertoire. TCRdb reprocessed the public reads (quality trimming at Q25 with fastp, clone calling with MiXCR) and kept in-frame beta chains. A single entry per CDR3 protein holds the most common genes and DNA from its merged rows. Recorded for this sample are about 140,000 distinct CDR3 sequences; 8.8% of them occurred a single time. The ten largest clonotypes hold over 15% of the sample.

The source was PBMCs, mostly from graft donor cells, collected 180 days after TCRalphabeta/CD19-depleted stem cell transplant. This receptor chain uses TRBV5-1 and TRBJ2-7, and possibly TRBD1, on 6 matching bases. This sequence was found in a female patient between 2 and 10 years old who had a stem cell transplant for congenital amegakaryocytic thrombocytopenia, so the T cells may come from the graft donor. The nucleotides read TGCGCCAGCAGCTTGGACAGGGATCTCTACGAGCAGTACTTC. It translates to CASSLDRDLYEQYF.